This T cell receptor beta chain was recorded in a study of T cell responses to AZD1222 COVID-19 vaccine. Study-wide results and caveats: In all cases, repertoires were sampled only after the peak T cell response. Baseline antibody screening turned up just a handful of seropositive AZD1222 recipients.

The CDR3 sequence is 15 residues long. V was pared by 3 bases and J by 4 bases, with 14 bases between. CDR1 SGHRS and CDR2 YFSETQ come from the germline V gene. Second-dose recipients at about 4 or about 12 weeks were treated as one pooled group. Method: immunoSEQ multiplex PCR; TCRdb's copy keeps in-frame clones and lacks some. The table records 150,000 to 200,000 clones, around 90% of them present only once. As concerns this clone: Its antigen is currently unknown.

The clonotype originates from an adult who received the AZD1222 COVID-19 vaccine. V gene TRBV5-1 combines with J gene TRBJ2-1, with a possible D match to TRBD1 (5 bases). Sequenced here: peripheral blood, sampled 28 days after the second AZD1222 dose. CDR3 sequence reads: CASSSMMTAYNEQFF. For the CDR3, the DNA is TGCGCCAGCAGCTCGATGATGACAGCTTACAATGAGCAGTTCTTC.